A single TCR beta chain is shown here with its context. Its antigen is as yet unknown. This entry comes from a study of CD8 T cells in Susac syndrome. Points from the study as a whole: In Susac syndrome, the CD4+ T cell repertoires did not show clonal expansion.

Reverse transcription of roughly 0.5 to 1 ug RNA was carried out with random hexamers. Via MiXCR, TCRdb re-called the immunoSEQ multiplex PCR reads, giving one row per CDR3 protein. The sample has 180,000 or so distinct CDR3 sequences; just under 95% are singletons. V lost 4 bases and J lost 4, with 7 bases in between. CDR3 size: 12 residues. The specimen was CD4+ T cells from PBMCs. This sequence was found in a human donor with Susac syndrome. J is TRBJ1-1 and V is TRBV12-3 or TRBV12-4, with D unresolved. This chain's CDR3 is CASSSEGTEAFF. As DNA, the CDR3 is TGTGCCAGCAGTTCTGAAGGCACTGAAGCTTTCTTT.